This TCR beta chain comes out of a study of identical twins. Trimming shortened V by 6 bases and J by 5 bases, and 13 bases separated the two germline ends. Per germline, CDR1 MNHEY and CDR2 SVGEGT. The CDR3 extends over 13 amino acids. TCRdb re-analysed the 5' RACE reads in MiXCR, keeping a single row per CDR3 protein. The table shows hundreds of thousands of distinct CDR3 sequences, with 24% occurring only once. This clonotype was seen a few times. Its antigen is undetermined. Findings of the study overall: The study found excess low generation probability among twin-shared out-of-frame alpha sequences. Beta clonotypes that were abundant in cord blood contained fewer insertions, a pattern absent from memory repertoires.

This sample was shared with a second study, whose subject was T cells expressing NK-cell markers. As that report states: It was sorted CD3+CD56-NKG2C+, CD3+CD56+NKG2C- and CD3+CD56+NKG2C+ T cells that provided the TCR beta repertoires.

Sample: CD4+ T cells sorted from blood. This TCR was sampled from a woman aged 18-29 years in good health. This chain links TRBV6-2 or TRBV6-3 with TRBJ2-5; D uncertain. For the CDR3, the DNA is TGTGCCAGCAGCCCGATGGCCATCGAGACCCAGTACTTC. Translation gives CASSPMAIETQYF.